This T cell receptor beta chain comes out of a study of shared clonotypes between healthy human individuals. CDR3 size: 13 residues. The germline V gene encodes CDR1 MNHNS and CDR2 SASEGT. Trimming cost V 4 bases and J 4 bases, with 8 bases left between them. In the study's own analysis: Owing to the provision of junction-only sequences devoid of quality scores by immunoSEQ, filtering differed. The assay was immunoSEQ multiplex PCR, and TCRdb's table has in-frame clones only and misses some. V and J calls and clone size follow that table, whereas D and trimming were derived from the DNA. This table has 1,500,000 or so clones, roughly 95% appearing once.

Material: naive CD4+ T cells sorted from blood. Described subset: CD45RA+ positively selected. The clonotype comes from a young man in good health. The chain is built from TRBV6-1 and TRBJ1-3; the D gene is possibly TRBD1 (5 bases). For the CDR3, the DNA is TGTGCCAGCAGTGTCCCAGGGGGAAACACCATATATTTT. This gives the protein CASSVPGGNTIYF.